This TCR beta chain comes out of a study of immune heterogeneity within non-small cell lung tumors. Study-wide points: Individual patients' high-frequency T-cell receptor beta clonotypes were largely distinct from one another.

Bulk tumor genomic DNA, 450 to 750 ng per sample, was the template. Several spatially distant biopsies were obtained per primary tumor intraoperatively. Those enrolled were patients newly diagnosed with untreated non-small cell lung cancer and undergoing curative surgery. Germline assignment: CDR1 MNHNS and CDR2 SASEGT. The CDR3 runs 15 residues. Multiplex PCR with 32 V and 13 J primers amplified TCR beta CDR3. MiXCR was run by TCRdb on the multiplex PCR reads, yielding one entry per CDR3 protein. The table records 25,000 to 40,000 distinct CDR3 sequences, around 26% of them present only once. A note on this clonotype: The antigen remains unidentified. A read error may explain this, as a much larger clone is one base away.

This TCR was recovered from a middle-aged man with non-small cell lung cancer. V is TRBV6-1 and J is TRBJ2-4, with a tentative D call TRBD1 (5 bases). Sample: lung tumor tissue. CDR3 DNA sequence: TGTGCCAGCAGTGAAGCTAAATCAGGGAAAAACATTCTGTACTTC. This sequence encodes CASSEAKSGKNILYF.